The 6 T cell receptor beta chains in this list originate from one sample, sequenced in a study of CD8 T cells in Susac syndrome. RNA in amounts of about 0.5 to 1 ug was reverse transcribed with random hexamers. TCRdb passed the immunoSEQ multiplex PCR reads through MiXCR, listing each CDR3 protein once. This sample has tens of thousands of distinct CDR3 sequences, with 93% found just once. Sequencing was done on a sample of CD4+ T cells from PBMCs. These receptors were obtained from a human donor with Susac syndrome.

V is TRBV5-1 and J is TRBJ2-5, with D possibly called TRBD1 or TRBD2 (5 bases each). The CDR3 consists of 16 residues. V was pared by 0 bases and J by 2 bases, with 14 bases between. The germline gives CDR1 SGHRS, CDR2 YFSETQ. CDR3 sequence: CASSLGEGRAQETQYF. The CDR3 DNA follows: TGCGCCAGCAGCTTGGGAGAGGGGCGAGCTCAAGAGACCCAGTACTTC.

The chain joins TRBV20-1 to TRBJ2-6; tentative D call: TRBD1 (6 bases). V was clipped by 0 bases and J by 2 bases, with 11 bases between them. CDR3 length: 16 amino acids. Germline CDR1 reads DFQATT; CDR2 reads SNEGSKA (reference sequence). The CDR3 DNA sequence: TGCAGTGCTAGAGATCCCCCAGGGGCTGGGGCCAACGTCCTGACTTTC. This translates into CSARDPPGAGANVLTF.

The chain employs TRBV6-1 and TRBJ1-2, with 10 bases that match TRBD1. The trim removed 5 bases at V and 2 bases at J, leaving 8 bases unmatched. This CDR3 is built from 16 residues. Germline V gene lookup returns CDR1 MNHNS and CDR2 SASEGT. This chain's CDR3 is CASSRQGQGRNYGYTF. The CDR3 coding sequence is TGTGCCAGCAGTCGACAGGGACAGGGGAGAAACTATGGCTACACCTTC.

The chain employs TRBV20-1 and TRBJ2-3; 8 nucleotides match TRBD2. CDR3 length: 14 residues. The J segment lost 1 base and the V segment lost 5 bases, leaving 5 bases of the junction unmatched. From germline, CDR1 is DFQATT and CDR2 SNEGSKA (reference sequence). Written as DNA, the CDR3 is TGCAGTGCTGGATTGACTAGCGGCACAGATACGCAGTATTTT. Translated, it gives CSAGLTSGTDTQYF.

The table lists this clonotype with a few counts. The genes are TRBV15 and TRBJ1-5; D might be TRBD1 (5 bases). The CDR3 loop spans 14 amino acids. Trimming shortened V by 5 bases and J by 7 bases, and 15 bases separated the two germline ends. Germline V CDR1 and CDR2: LNHNV, YYDKDF (reference sequence). The chain's CDR3 is CATSPGGGLQPQHF. The CDR3 bases are TGTGCCACCAGCCCCGGGGGAGGTCTGCAGCCCCAGCATTTT.

This clonotype appeared a few times. The chain is built from TRBV18 and TRBJ1-1; D remains unclear. This CDR3 comprises 14 residues. Germline CDR1 and CDR2: KGHSH and LQKENI. V lost 6 bases and J 0 bases, leaving 11 bases between the germline ends. CDR3 protein: CASSLDGMNTEAFF. Written as DNA, the CDR3 is TGTGCCAGCTCCTTAGACGGCATGAACACTGAAGCTTTCTTT.